A single sample gave rise to the 8 T cell receptor beta chains below, sequenced in a study of human T cells and chemical hapten exposure. TCRdb ran MiXCR on the RACE reads and lists one entry per CDR3 protein. The sample comprises under 450,000 distinct CDR3 sequences, around 4.8% of which are singletons, and approximately 2.3% rests with the top ten. Stated time point: patch test 1, 2 weeks after DPC sensitization. The treatment: therapeutic diphenylcyclopropenone sensitization with weekly scalp DPC. Specimen: whole blood, collected in connection with sensitization to the hapten diphenylcyclopropenone (DPC). These receptors were collected from a woman aged 45 to 65 with alopecia areata. Some clones in this sample may be carry-over from other donors' samples.

V gene TRBV18 combines with J gene TRBJ1-6; no clear D. V gave up 3 bases and J gave up 5 bases, with 11 bases separating them. In germline, CDR1 is KGHSH, CDR2 LQKENI. The CDR3 sequence is 15 residues long. CDR3 region: CASSPSYGDNSPLHF. CDR3 in DNA: TGTGCCAGCTCACCTTCTTACGGGGATAATTCACCCCTCCACTTT.

This clonotype was seen many times. The chain couples TRBV29-1 to TRBJ2-6; D is uncertain. Germline V lookup: CDR1 SQVTM, CDR2 ANQGSEA. This CDR3 contains 13 residues. V was clipped by 6 bases and J by 0 bases, with 6 bases between them. The CDR3 nucleotides are TGCAGCGTAGCTGTCTCTGGGGCCAACGTCCTGACTTTC. This gives the protein CSVAVSGANVLTF. Filled out from reference TRBV29-1 and TRBJ2-6, the complete variable domain reads SAVISQKPSRDICQRGTSLTIQCQVDSQVTMMFWYRQQPGQSLTLIATANQGSEATYESGFVIDKFPISRPNLTFSTLTVSNMSPEDSSIYLCSVAVSGANVLTFGAGSRLTVL.

As to this clonotype: A much more abundant neighbour one base away suggests this may be a read error. The CDR3 region has the DNA TGTGGCAGCAGCCGAAGGAATGGGGCCAGGGGATTTGGCTACACCTTC. Amino acids: CGSSRRNGARGFGYTF. The chain uses TRBV3-1 and TRBJ1-2; maybe TRBD1 (6 bases). The germline CDR1 and CDR2 sequences are LGHDT and YNNKEL (reference sequence). The CDR3 covers 16 residues.

This clonotype showed up many times. V gene TRBV25-1 combines with J gene TRBJ1-5, with a possible D match to TRBD1 (5 bases). The CDR3 length is 16 residues. V shed 3 bases and J shed 2 bases, with 14 bases lying between them. CDR1 and CDR2 (germline): MGHDK, SYGVNS. CDR3 nucleotide sequence: TGTGCCAGCAGTGAGGGAGGGGCCGGCGGCAATCAGCCCCAGCATTTT. It translates to CASSEGGAGGNQPQHF.

This clonotype was counted many times. The V gene is TRBV7-2, the J gene TRBJ2-7, with 9 bases lining up with TRBD1. This CDR3 is built from 15 residues. Germline lookup yields CDR1 SGHTA and CDR2 FQGNSA. J was trimmed by 5 bases and V by 4 bases; bases with no gene match: 9. CDR3 sequence reads: CASSSQTGGKNEQYF. The CDR3 nucleotides are TGTGCCAGCAGCTCTCAGACAGGGGGAAAAAACGAGCAGTACTTC.

A few counts support this clonotype. The chain is built from TRBV6-2 or TRBV6-3 and TRBJ2-5; D uncertain. This CDR3 has 13 amino acids. Deletions cut 2 bases from V and 3 bases from J, with 7 bases between. Germline V lookup: CDR1 MNHEY, CDR2 SVGEGT. In DNA, the CDR3 is TGTGCCAGCAGTTACACGACGGAAGAGACCCAGTACTTC. Protein sequence: CASSYTTEETQYF.

This chain joins TRBV6-5 and TRBJ1-1; D not certain. CDR1 and CDR2 (germline): MNHEY, SVGAGI. The CDR3 is made up of 11 amino acids. V was pared by 2 bases and J by 10 bases, with 8 bases between. The CDR3: CASSYDNRAFF. The CDR3 bases are TGTGCCAGCAGTTACGACAATCGAGCTTTCTTT.

This clonotype was detected many times. DNA for the CDR3: TGTGCCAGCACCCCGGCGCGGGCCAACGTCCTGACTTTC. It translates to CASTPARANVLTF. The chain joins TRBV6-5 to TRBJ2-6; D is ambiguous. CDR1 is MNHEY, CDR2 SVGAGI, per germline. Trimming took 7 bases from V and 5 from J, leaving 9 bases between them. This CDR3 is 13 amino acids long.